This TCR beta chain originates from a study of blood T cell repertoires in COVID-19. V shed 1 base and J shed 5 bases, with 8 bases lying between them. Per germline, CDR1 MGHDK and CDR2 SYGVNS. The CDR3 sequence is 13 residues long. Produced via immunoSEQ multiplex PCR; TCRdb's table is partial and in-frame only. The data contain about 220,000 clones, about 79% of them singletons. This TCR came from a woman aged 40 to 50 with acute COVID-19. The chain has TRBV25-1 and TRBJ1-2; the D gene is possibly TRBD1 (5 bases). The sequencing sample was made of PBMCs or T cells enriched from blood (not recorded which). The CDR3 nucleotides read TGTGCCAGCAGTGAATCGGGACTATATGGCTACACCTTC. It translates to CASSESGLYGYTF.